The 25 T cell receptor beta chains listed next were all sequenced from one sample in a study of blood T cell repertoires in COVID-19. The table came from immunoSEQ multiplex PCR; TCRdb's copy has only in-frame clones and leaves some out. The sample holds roughly 190,000 clones, about 85% seen once. The sample taken for sequencing was PBMCs or T cells enriched from blood (not recorded which). The receptors derive from a woman aged 40-49 years in a cohort exposed to, infected with or recovered from COVID-19 (not recorded which).

J is TRBJ2-1 and V is TRBV6-5, with a tentative D call TRBD2 (5 bases). The V end was cut by 11 bases, the J end by 5 bases, with 13 bases between. Germline CDR1 reads MNHEY; CDR2 reads SVGAGI. This CDR3 contains 12 residues. CDR3 bases: TGTGCCGCCAGACTAATCAACAATGAGCAGTTCTTC. It translates to CAARLINNEQFF.

The V gene is TRBV29-1, the J gene TRBJ2-5; 7 nucleotides agree with TRBD1. The CDR3 has 15 amino acids. From germline, CDR1 is SQVTM and CDR2 ANQGSEA. J lost 2 bases, V lost 1 base, and 7 bases had no gene match. The CDR3 DNA follows: TGCAGCGTTGAAGTACGAGGGGGCCGTCAAGAGACCCAGTACTTC. Its protein is CSVEVRGGRQETQYF.

The V call is TRBV6-5, the J call TRBJ1-1, with 8 bases that match TRBD1. This CDR3 region has 14 residues. The V gene's germline CDR1 is MNHEY and CDR2 SVGAGI. Trimming took 5 bases from V and 1 from J; bases not matched to a gene: 3. This CDR3 reads CASSKQGGNTEAFF. CDR3 sequence (DNA): TGTGCCAGCAGTAAACAGGGGGGGAACACTGAAGCTTTCTTT.

The rearrangement links TRBV19 to TRBJ1-1; D perhaps matches TRBD1 (6 bases). The CDR3 sequence is 14 residues long. Germline V gives CDR1 LNHDA, CDR2 SQIVND (reference sequence). V was cut by 5 bases and J by 1 base, with 11 bases left in between. This chain's CDR3 is CASSLRGANTEAFF. The CDR3 DNA is TGTGCCAGTAGTCTACGGGGGGCGAACACTGAAGCTTTCTTT.

This rearrangement joins TRBV9 to TRBJ2-1, with D perhaps TRBD1 (5 bases). V lost 0 bases and J lost 6, with 16 bases in between. Germline CDR1 SGDLS, CDR2 YYNGEE. The CDR3 sequence is 16 residues long. The CDR3 region is CASSVADLGVLNEQFF. Here the CDR3 DNA reads TGTGCCAGCAGCGTAGCGGATCTAGGGGTGCTCAATGAGCAGTTCTTC.

This clone was seen once. V is TRBV5-4 and J is TRBJ1-4; possible D gene TRBD1, 5 bases. This CDR3 has 15 amino acids. Germline V lookup: CDR1 SGHNT, CDR2 YYREEE (reference sequence). The germline V and J ends were trimmed by 2 bases and 0 bases, with 8 bases remaining between them. CDR3 region: CASSFGGATNEKLFF. In nucleotides, the CDR3 is TGTGCCAGCAGCTTTGGGGGGGCAACTAATGAAAAACTGTTTTTT.

This chain uses TRBV13 with TRBJ1-3; TRBD1 matches at 8 bases. This CDR3 region has 17 residues. V was clipped by 3 bases and J by 0 bases; unmatched bases: 7. The germline V gene has CDR1 PRHDT and CDR2 FYEKMQ (reference sequence). The CDR3 DNA reads TGTGCCAGCAGCTTGGGGACAGGAGGAACCTCTGGAAACACCATATATTTT. This gives the protein CASSLGTGGTSGNTIYF.

The rearrangement joins TRBV6-2 or TRBV6-3 to TRBJ2-7; a possible D gene is TRBD2 (5 bases). The CDR3 is 14 amino acids. CDR1 is MNHEY and CDR2 is SVGEGT in the germline V gene. Between the trimmed V and J ends, which lost 2 bases and 3 bases, there was a span of 11 bases. CDR3 sequence: CASSYLAGGYEQYF. The CDR3 region has the DNA TGTGCCAGCAGTTACCTTGCGGGCGGCTACGAGCAGTACTTC.

The rearrangement links TRBV27 to TRBJ2-5; weak D call: TRBD1 (6 bases). Germline V gives CDR1 MNHEY, CDR2 SMNVEV (reference sequence). V was pared by 6 bases and J by 2 bases, with 16 bases between. This CDR3 is built from 15 residues. CDR3 DNA: TGTGCCAGCAGACCCGACAGGAACCGACAAGAGACCCAGTACTTC. This sequence encodes CASRPDRNRQETQYF.

The V and J genes are TRBV27 and TRBJ1-1, with D maybe TRBD1 (5 bases). Between the trimmed V and J ends, which lost 6 bases and 0 bases, there was a span of 11 bases. The germline V gene has CDR1 MNHEY and CDR2 SMNVEV (reference sequence). The CDR3 consists of 14 residues. CDR3: CASRQGIMNTEAFF. For the CDR3, the DNA is TGTGCCAGCAGGCAGGGCATAATGAACACTGAAGCTTTCTTT.

This rearrangement joins TRBV13 to TRBJ1-1, with D tentatively TRBD1 (6 bases). V was trimmed by 3 bases and J by 0 bases, leaving 26 bases between them. The CDR3 extends over 20 amino acids. The germline V gene encodes CDR1 PRHDT and CDR2 FYEKMQ (reference sequence). The CDR3 loop is CASSFRGFEGNSDMNTEAFF. The CDR3 nucleotides read TGTGCCAGCAGCTTCAGGGGATTCGAAGGCAATAGCGACATGAACACTGAAGCTTTCTTT.

The rearrangement joins TRBV11-2 to TRBJ1-5, with TRBD1 as a possible D gene (5 bases). The CDR3 contains 15 residues. CDR1 and CDR2 from the germline V gene are SGHAT and FQNNGV. Trimming took off 5 bases at V and 4 bases at J, with 15 bases between the two ends. This CDR3 reads CASSEDFGGNQPQHF. CDR3 coding DNA: TGTGCCAGCAGCGAAGACTTCGGGGGGAATCAGCCCCAGCATTTT.

This chain connects TRBV7-9 to TRBJ2-7; TRBD2 might be the D (5 bases). CDR1 is SEHNR and CDR2 is FQNEAQ in the germline V gene (reference sequence). V shed 3 bases and J shed 3 bases, with 12 bases lying between them. This CDR3 is 14 amino acids long. This CDR3 reads CASSFEGSNYEQYF. The CDR3 coding sequence is TGTGCCAGCAGCTTTGAGGGCTCGAACTACGAGCAGTACTTC.

The rearrangement joins TRBV2 to TRBJ2-1, with TRBD1 matching over 8 bases. The length of the CDR3 is 15 residues. CDR1 is SNHLY, CDR2 FYNNEI, per germline. V trimming: 4 bases; J trimming: 8 bases; junction bases outside the gene matches: 10. CDR3 protein: CASSGGQGAVYEQFF. CDR3 sequence (DNA): TGTGCCAGCAGTGGAGGTCAGGGGGCAGTCTATGAGCAGTTCTTC. Full variable domain (outside the CDR3, taken from reference TRBV2 and TRBJ2-1): EPEVTQTPSHQVTQMGQEVILRCVPISNHLYFYWYRQILGQKVEFLVSFYNNEISEKSEIFDDQFSVERPDGSNFTLKIRSTKLEDSAMYFCASSGGQGAVYEQFFGPGTRLTVL.

The J gene is TRBJ1-1, the V gene TRBV5-1, with 11 bases matching TRBD1. V lost 2 bases, J lost 3 bases, and 6 bases stayed unmatched. This CDR3 has 16 residues. CDR1 and CDR2 from the germline V gene are SGHRS and YFSETQ. The CDR3 DNA reads TGCGCCAGCAGCTTAGGGACAGGGGGTGGGGACACTGAAGCTTTCTTT. Residues: CASSLGTGGGDTEAFF.

V usage is TRBV13 and J usage is TRBJ2-3; 9 nucleotides match TRBD1. V trimming: 5 bases; J trimming: 4 bases; junction bases outside the gene matches: 1. CDR3 length: 13 residues. Germline values: CDR1 PRHDT, CDR2 FYEKMQ (reference sequence). The CDR3 loop is CASSGTGSDTQYF. In nucleotides, the CDR3 is TGTGCCAGCAGCGGGACAGGGTCAGATACGCAGTATTTT. Full variable domain (missing parts from reference TRBV13 and TRBJ2-3): AAGVIQSPRHLIKEKRETATLKCYPIPRHDTVYWYQQGPGQDPQFLISFYEKMQSDKGSIPDRFSAQQFSDYHSELNMSSLELGDSALYFCASSGTGSDTQYFGPGTRLTVL.

This chain uses TRBV4-2 with TRBJ2-7, with 13 nucleotides matching TRBD2. Germline V gene lookup returns CDR1 LGHNA and CDR2 YNFKEQ. J gave up 2 bases and V 3 bases, and 7 bases lay outside the gene matches. The CDR3 spans 17 residues. The CDR3 region has the DNA TGTGCCAGCAGCCAGCTCGGGACTAGCGGGGCAGCCTACGAGCAGTACTTC. As protein: CASSQLGTSGAAYEQYF.

This clone has a single count. At one of its ends the junction is not consistent with the germline gene, which may arise from a read error. The rearrangement links TRBV6-1 to TRBJ2-2; 9 bases line up with TRBD1. This CDR3 comprises 15 residues. Germline loops: CDR1 MNHNS, CDR2 SASEGT. The DNA for the CDR3 is TGTGCCAGCAGTGACGGGACAGGGAGCACCGGGGAGCCGTTTTTT. This translates into CASSDGTGSTGEPFF.

The rearrangement links TRBV2 to TRBJ1-1; D ambiguous. Trimming took 5 bases from V and 3 from J, leaving 10 bases between them. There are 13 residues in the CDR3. Germline V gene data show CDR1 as SNHLY and CDR2 as FYNNEI. The CDR3: CASSNEGDTEAFF. CDR3 sequence (DNA): TGTGCCAGCAGTAATGAGGGAGACACTGAAGCTTTCTTT.

The chain has TRBV7-9 and TRBJ2-5; TRBD2 matches at 7 bases. Trimming at V came to 2 bases and at J to 2 bases, leaving 11 bases not matched to a gene. The CDR3 is 17 amino acids. Germline CDR1 SEHNR, CDR2 FQNEAQ (reference sequence). CDR3 loop: CASSLPGSGGGQETQYF. The CDR3 DNA reads TGTGCCAGCAGCTTACCCGGGTCGGGGGGAGGGCAAGAGACCCAGTACTTC.

V and J are TRBV11-2 and TRBJ2-7; 7 bases line up with TRBD2. Germline V lookup: CDR1 SGHAT, CDR2 FQNNGV. Losses at the gene ends were 3 bases for V and 6 bases for J; bases not matched to a gene: 5. The CDR3 loop spans 13 amino acids. For the CDR3, the DNA is TGTGCCAGCAGCTTTGGGCGGGGGACCGAGCAGTACTTC. Translation: CASSFGRGTEQYF.

The genes are TRBV3-1 (or the pseudogene TRBV3-2) and TRBJ1-2, with 7 nucleotides matching TRBD1. This CDR3 contains 14 residues. Trimming took 3 bases from V and 3 from J; bases not matched to a gene: 4. Germline CDR1 LGHDT, CDR2 YNNKEL (reference sequence). CDR3 DNA sequence: TGTGCCAGCAGCCAGGGACAGAACCACTATGGCTACACCTTC. This translates into CASSQGQNHYGYTF.

The chain links TRBV5-1 to TRBJ2-1, with 10 bases matching TRBD1. The CDR3 runs to 15 residues. The germline gives CDR1 SGHRS, CDR2 YFSETQ. The ends lost 2 bases at V and 4 bases at J; junction bases unmatched: 3. CDR3 nucleotides: TGCGCCAGCAGCTTCGGACAGGGGGGGTACAATGAGCAGTTCTTC. Residues: CASSFGQGGYNEQFF.

This clone has more than one count but fewer than ten. The chain has TRBV3-1 (or the pseudogene TRBV3-2) and TRBJ2-3, with 9 positions matching TRBD2. The CDR3 is 16 amino acids. CDR1 and CDR2 (germline): LGHDT, YNNKEL (reference sequence). With 0 bases clipped from V and 8 bases from J, the junction kept 9 bases outside the gene matches. In nucleotides, the CDR3 is TGTGCCAGCAGCCAAGAACTTAGCGGGAGAACGCCTACGCAGTATTTT. Translation: CASSQELSGRTPTQYF.

V and J are TRBV30 and TRBJ2-7; 9 bases map to TRBD2. The length of the CDR3 is 18 residues. V was clipped by 2 bases and J by 0 bases; unmatched bases: 14. Germline CDR1 GTSNPN, CDR2 SVGIG (reference sequence). The CDR3 region has the DNA TGTGCCTGGAGTCCACCCAAAGTAATAGCGGGAGACTCCTACGAGCAGTACTTC. Its translation: CAWSPPKVIAGDSYEQYF.